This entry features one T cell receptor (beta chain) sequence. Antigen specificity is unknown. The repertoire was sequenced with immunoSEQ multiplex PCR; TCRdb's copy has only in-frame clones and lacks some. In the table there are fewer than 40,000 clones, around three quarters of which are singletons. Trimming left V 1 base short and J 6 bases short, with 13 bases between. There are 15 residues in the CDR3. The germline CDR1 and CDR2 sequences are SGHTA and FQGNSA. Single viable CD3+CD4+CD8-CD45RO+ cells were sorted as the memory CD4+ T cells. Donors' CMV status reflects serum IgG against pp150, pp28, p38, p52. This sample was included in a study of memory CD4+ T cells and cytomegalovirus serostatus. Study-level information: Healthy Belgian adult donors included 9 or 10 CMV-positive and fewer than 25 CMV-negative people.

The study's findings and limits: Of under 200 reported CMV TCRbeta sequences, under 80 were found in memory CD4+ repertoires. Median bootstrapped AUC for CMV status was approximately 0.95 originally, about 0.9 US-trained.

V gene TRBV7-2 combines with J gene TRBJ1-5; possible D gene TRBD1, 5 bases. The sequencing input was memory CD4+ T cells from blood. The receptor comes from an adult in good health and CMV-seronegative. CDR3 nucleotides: TGTGCCAGCAGCTTAGTTACTGGGGCAGGTCAGCCCCAGCATTTT. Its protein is CASSLVTGAGQPQHF.